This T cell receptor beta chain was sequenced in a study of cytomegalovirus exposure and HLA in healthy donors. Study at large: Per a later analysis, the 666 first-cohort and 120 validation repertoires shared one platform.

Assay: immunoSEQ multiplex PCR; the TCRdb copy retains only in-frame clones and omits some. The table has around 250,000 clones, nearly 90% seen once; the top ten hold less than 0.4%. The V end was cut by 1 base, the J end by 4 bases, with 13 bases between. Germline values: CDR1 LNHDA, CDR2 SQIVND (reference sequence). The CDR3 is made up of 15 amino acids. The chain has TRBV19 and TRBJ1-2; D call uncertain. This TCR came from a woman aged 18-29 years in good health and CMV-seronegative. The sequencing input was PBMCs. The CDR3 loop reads CASSIGADLGYGYTF. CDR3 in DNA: TGTGCCAGTAGTATAGGGGCAGATCTCGGCTATGGCTACACCTTC.